These 25 T cell receptor beta chains came from one sample sequenced in a study of T cells in localized non-small cell lung cancer. The data were produced by immunoSEQ multiplex PCR, yet TCRdb's version contains in-frame clones alone and is incomplete. The sample has under 35,000 clones, less than 95% seen once; the top ten hold about 28%. Source: peripheral blood, taken before any cancer treatment. Receptors were obtained from a female donor over 55 with stage I lung adenocarcinoma.

Written as DNA, the CDR3 is TGCGCCAGCAGCTTTGGGGGCGGGGGATCTAATGAAAAACTGTTTTTT. Its protein is CASSFGGGGSNEKLFF. The chain joins TRBV5-1 to TRBJ1-4, with D possibly being TRBD1 (6 bases). Germline CDR1 and CDR2: SGHRS and YFSETQ. Trimming removed 2 bases from V and 3 bases from J, with 14 bases in between. The CDR3 spans 16 residues.

The V gene is TRBV5-1, the J gene TRBJ1-1; 8 bases align to TRBD1. Germline CDR1 is SGHRS and CDR2 is YFSETQ. V lost 4 bases and J lost 4; bases outside the gene matches: 12. This CDR3 is 16 amino acids long. The CDR3 sequence: CASSPRQGSGGTEAFF. The CDR3, as DNA: TGCGCCAGCAGCCCCCGACAGGGGTCTGGGGGCACTGAAGCTTTCTTT.

J is TRBJ2-3 and V is TRBV6-1, with 11 bases identical to TRBD2. The germline V gene encodes CDR1 MNHNS and CDR2 SASEGT. The CDR3 has 15 residues. V gave up 7 bases and J gave up 4 bases; unmatched junction bases: 7. CDR3 bases: TGTGCCAGCACCTTACTAGCGGGAGTTTCAGATACGCAGTATTTT. Amino acids: CASTLLAGVSDTQYF.

The genes are TRBV20-1 and TRBJ1-1; D remains ambiguous. The V end was cut by 4 bases, the J end by 1 base, with 4 bases between. Germline CDR1 is DFQATT and CDR2 is SNEGSKA (reference sequence). This CDR3 contains 11 residues. CDR3 protein: CSANGNTEAFF. The CDR3 DNA is TGCAGTGCTAACGGGAACACTGAAGCTTTCTTT.

The V and J genes are TRBV4-1 and TRBJ1-1, with TRBD1 matching 7 bases. CDR1 and CDR2 from the germline V gene are MGHRA and YSYEKL. This CDR3 spans 18 amino acids. The J segment lost 1 base and the V segment lost 0 bases, leaving 11 bases of the junction unmatched. The CDR3 is CASSQDGGKRTGNTEAFF. Written as DNA, the CDR3 is TGCGCCAGCAGCCAAGATGGGGGTAAAAGGACAGGGAACACTGAAGCTTTCTTT.

The chain couples TRBV4-1 to TRBJ2-7, with 7 bases lining up with TRBD2. The V gene's germline CDR1 is MGHRA and CDR2 YSYEKL. CDR3 length: 16 amino acids. Trimming cost V 1 base and J 2 bases; bases outside gene matches: 8. The CDR3 region is CASSQANRAGTYEQYF. The DNA of the CDR3 is TGCGCCAGCAGCCAAGCAAATCGAGCGGGAACCTACGAGCAGTACTTC.

This chain joins TRBV2 and TRBJ1-1; D gene unclear. CDR1 and CDR2 from the germline V gene are SNHLY and FYNNEI. The germline V and J ends were trimmed by 10 bases and 4 bases, with 10 bases remaining between them. The CDR3 covers 11 residues. Written as DNA, the CDR3 is TGTGCCACCACTGTGGGCACTGAAGCTTTCTTT. Amino acids: CATTVGTEAFF.

This chain uses TRBV5-1 with TRBJ1-6, with D maybe TRBD1 (6 bases). Trimming took off 1 base at V and 1 base at J, with 9 bases between the two ends. The CDR3 length is 16 residues. Per germline, CDR1 SGHRS and CDR2 YFSETQ. This CDR3 is CASSLTGISYNSPLHF. The CDR3 DNA sequence: TGCGCCAGCAGCTTGACAGGGATTTCCTATAATTCACCCCTCCACTTT.

This sequence joins TRBV6-5 and TRBJ2-1; 9 bases agree with TRBD1. There are 15 residues in the CDR3. Germline lookup yields CDR1 MNHEY and CDR2 SVGAGI. With V trimmed by 6 bases and J by 2 bases, 5 bases remained unmatched. The CDR3: CASSRTGGTYNEQFF. CDR3 bases: TGTGCCAGCAGCCGCACAGGGGGCACCTACAATGAGCAGTTCTTC.

The V call is TRBV7-8, the J call TRBJ2-3, with TRBD2 identical over 7 bases. J gave up 2 bases and V 5 bases, and 7 bases lay outside the gene matches. Germline V gene sequence: CDR1 SGHVS, CDR2 FQNEAQ. The CDR3 has 15 residues. DNA of the CDR3: TGTGCCAGCAGCGCCCGGGGGGATCACACAGATACGCAGTATTTT. Amino acids: CASSARGDHTDTQYF. Full variable domain (missing parts from reference TRBV7-8 and TRBJ2-3): GAGVSQSPRYKVAKRGQDVALRCDPISGHVSLFWYQQALGQGPEFLTYFQNEAQLDKSGLPSDRFFAERPEGSVSTLKIQRTQQEDSAVYLCASSARGDHTDTQYFGPGTRLTVL.

CDR3 protein: CASSERGTDTQYF. The CDR3 nucleotides are TGTGCCAGCAGTGAAAGGGGCACAGATACGCAGTATTTT. The V call is TRBV6-1, the J call TRBJ2-3; D gene ambiguous. The CDR3 runs 13 residues. V was cut by 2 bases and J by 1 base, with 4 bases left in between. Germline V gene data show CDR1 as MNHNS and CDR2 as SASEGT.

This CDR3 reads CASSLGNDRTYNEQFF. The CDR3 DNA follows: TGTGCCAGCTCACTGGGGAACGACAGAACCTACAATGAGCAGTTCTTC. The V gene is TRBV18, the J gene TRBJ2-1; possibly TRBD1 for D (5 bases). V lost 4 bases to trimming and J lost 2 bases, with 15 bases between them. The length of the CDR3 is 16 residues. Germline V gene lookup returns CDR1 KGHSH and CDR2 LQKENI. The complete variable domain, with remaining parts taken from reference TRBV18 and TRBJ2-1, reads NAGVMQNPRHLVRRRGQEARLRCSPMKGHSHVYWYRQLPEEGLKFMVYLQKENIIDESGMPKERFSAEFPKEGPSILRIQQVVRGDSAAYFCASSLGNDRTYNEQFFGPGTRLTVL.

The rearrangement joins TRBV28 to TRBJ1-1, with D perhaps matching TRBD1 (6 bases). Germline V CDR1 and CDR2: MDHEN, SYDVKM. The CDR3 spans 18 residues. Trimming left V 5 bases short and J 1 base short, with 23 bases between. The chain's CDR3 is CASSGLSGPGHPNTEAFF. CDR3 coding DNA: TGTGCCAGCAGTGGACTTTCGGGCCCGGGACACCCGAACACTGAAGCTTTCTTT.

This chain uses TRBV28 with TRBJ1-3; tentative D call: TRBD1 (5 bases). The CDR3 has 15 residues. The V end was cut by 0 bases, the J end by 4 bases, with 10 bases between. Germline loops: CDR1 MDHEN, CDR2 SYDVKM. As DNA, the CDR3 is TGTGCCAGCAGTTTATGGACCGCAGGGGGAAACACCATATATTTT. Its translation: CASSLWTAGGNTIYF.

The CDR3 spells CASSRLYGYTF. The DNA for the CDR3 is TGTGCCAGCAGCCGCCTTTATGGCTACACCTTC. The chain couples TRBV5-8 to TRBJ1-2, with unresolved D. CDR3 length: 11 amino acids. V lost 4 bases and J lost 5, with 6 bases in between. Germline V lookup: CDR1 SGHTS, CDR2 YDEGEE.

This rearrangement joins TRBV28 to TRBJ2-2; D remains unclear. The CDR3 extends over 13 amino acids. Per germline, CDR1 MDHEN and CDR2 SYDVKM. V was trimmed by 5 bases and J by 8 bases, leaving 12 bases between them. DNA of the CDR3: TGTGCCAGCAGTCACGAGTGGGGTGGGGAGCTGTTTTTT. Its translation is CASSHEWGGELFF. Full variable domain (remainder filled in from reference TRBV28 and TRBJ2-2): DVKVTQSSRYLVKRTGEKVFLECVQDMDHENMFWYRQDPGLGLRLIYFSYDVKMKEKGDIPEGYSVSREKKERFSLILESASTNQTSMYLCASSHEWGGELFFGEGSRLTVL.

The chain has TRBV5-4 and TRBJ2-2, with D uncertain. The length of the CDR3 is 15 residues. V lost 4 bases to trimming and J lost 7 bases, with 17 bases between them. The germline V gene encodes CDR1 SGHNT and CDR2 YYREEE (reference sequence). Here the CDR3 DNA reads TGTGCCAGCAGCGCGGAGCTTAATAGAAACGGGGAGCTGTTTTTT. Protein product: CASSAELNRNGELFF.

The V call is TRBV27, the J call TRBJ1-2, with 9 bases identical to TRBD1. This CDR3 spans 15 amino acids. V was clipped by 0 bases and J by 8 bases; unmatched bases: 7. Per germline, CDR1 MNHEY and CDR2 SMNVEV (reference sequence). The chain's CDR3 is CASSLSWDRAVGYTF. The CDR3 region has the DNA TGTGCCAGCAGTTTATCCTGGGACAGGGCGGTAGGCTACACCTTC.

The V gene is TRBV10-3, the J gene TRBJ2-3; maybe TRBD2 (5 bases). The V end was cut by 6 bases, the J end by 0 bases, with 16 bases between. Germline CDR1 ENHRY, CDR2 SYGVKD. CDR3 size: 16 residues. The CDR3 nucleotides are TGTGCCATCAGGGATTCTCCAGGAGGAAGCACAGATACGCAGTATTTT. Protein: CAIRDSPGGSTDTQYF.

This chain connects TRBV11-2 to TRBJ2-3, with 8 bases lining up with TRBD2. The V gene end was trimmed by 1 base and the J gene end by 8 bases; junction bases not matched to a gene: 5. This CDR3 is built from 14 residues. The germline V gene has CDR1 SGHAT and CDR2 FQNNGV. In DNA, the CDR3 is TGTGCCAGCAGCTTAGCAGCGGGAGTCGGTACGCAGTATTTT. Protein: CASSLAAGVGTQYF.

V is TRBV28 and J is TRBJ1-2; D uncertain. The CDR3 sequence is 14 residues long. V shed 3 bases and J shed 14 bases, with 22 bases lying between them. Germline V lookup: CDR1 MDHEN, CDR2 SYDVKM. CDR3 sequence (DNA): TGTGCCAGCAGTTTTTTTTTGGAGAGCCCGCGGACGACCTTC. Translation: CASSFFLESPRTTF.

The V and J genes are TRBV10-3 and TRBJ1-2, with D perhaps TRBD1 (6 bases). The CDR3 totals 15 residues. V was pared by 5 bases and J by 2 bases, with 15 bases between. Germline assignment: CDR1 ENHRY and CDR2 SYGVKD. CDR3 DNA: TGTGCCATCAGTAAACAGGGAGATGGGAACTATGGCTACACCTTC. Amino acids: CAISKQGDGNYGYTF.

The chain has TRBV18 and TRBJ1-4; unclear D gene. The CDR3 contains 14 residues. V was cut by 3 bases and J by 2 bases, with 7 bases left in between. Germline V gives CDR1 KGHSH, CDR2 LQKENI. The CDR3 region is CASSPEYTNEKLFF. The CDR3, as DNA: TGTGCCAGCTCACCGGAGTACACTAATGAAAAACTGTTTTTT.

The rearrangement links TRBV6-6 to TRBJ1-5; D may be TRBD1 (6 bases). Germline V CDR1 and CDR2: MNHNY, SVGAGI (reference sequence). V shed 2 bases and J shed 6 bases, with 11 bases lying between them. The CDR3 loop spans 14 amino acids. The CDR3 sequence: CASSYLQGGQPQHF. CDR3 nucleotides: TGTGCCAGCAGTTACCTACAGGGAGGTCAGCCCCAGCATTTT.

This clone came up once. The J gene is TRBJ2-2, the V gene TRBV28, with TRBD2 identical over 7 bases. Germline values: CDR1 MDHEN, CDR2 SYDVKM. The CDR3 has 16 amino acids. J lost 0 bases, V lost 5 bases, and 6 bases had no gene match. The CDR3 region has the DNA TGTGCCAGCAGTCCTCCTAGCGGCGCGAACACCGGGGAGCTGTTTTTT. It encodes CASSPPSGANTGELFF. The full variable domain, in which reference TRBV28 and TRBJ2-2 provide the parts outside the CDR3, is DVKVTQSSRYLVKRTGEKVFLECVQDMDHENMFWYRQDPGLGLRLIYFSYDVKMKEKGDIPEGYSVSREKKERFSLILESASTNQTSMYLCASSPPSGANTGELFFGEGSRLTVL.